The source of this TCR beta chain is a study of memory CD4+ T cells and cytomegalovirus serostatus. Points from the study as a whole: CMV serostatus prediction reached median AUC around 0.95, or 0.9 with US-trained model.

The sort gate was single viable CD3+CD4+CD8-CD45RO+ cells for memory CD4+ T cells. Only in-frame clones appear in the TCRdb table, and some are missing; sequencing was by immunoSEQ multiplex PCR. The data show under 50,000 clones, approximately 74% seen once. For this clone: Its specificity is unknown.

V was pared by 0 bases and J by 2 bases, with 8 bases of the junction left unmatched. This CDR3 has 18 residues. CDR1 is SGDLS, CDR2 YYNGEE, per germline. V usage is TRBV9 and J usage is TRBJ2-3; TRBD2 agrees at 11 bases. Sequenced sample: memory CD4+ T cells from blood. The TCR originated in an adult in good health and CMV-seropositive. CDR3 sequence: CASSVETSGGVLTDTQYF. CDR3 DNA: TGTGCCAGCAGCGTAGAAACTAGCGGGGGCGTTCTCACAGATACGCAGTATTTT.